Shown below are 17 T cell receptor beta chains from a single sample sequenced in a study of monozygotic twins with inflammatory bowel disease. From the 5' RACE reads, TCRdb lists one entry per CDR3 protein and no DNA. This sample carries around 150,000 distinct CDR3 sequences, with 2.4% going to the ten biggest clones. The sample comprised blood. The receptors were sampled from a human donor with ulcerative colitis or Crohn's disease, or a healthy co-twin of an affected twin (not recorded which).

The rearrangement links TRBV7-8 to TRBJ1-4; TCRdb picks TRBD1, but there is no DNA to check that call. Germline V gene sequence: CDR1 SGHVS, CDR2 FQNEAQ. The CDR3 totals 18 residues. CDR3 sequence reads: CASSAARRQGTTNEKLFF.

J is TRBJ2-3 and V is TRBV19. Germline V CDR1 and CDR2: LNHDA, SQIVND (reference sequence). The CDR3 is made up of 13 amino acids. The CDR3 loop is CASSIDRPDTQYF. The whole variable domain, filled in from reference TRBV19 and TRBJ2-3, reads DGGITQSPKYLFRKEGQNVTLSCEQNLNHDAMYWYRQDPGQGLRLIYYSQIVNDFQKGDIAEGYSVSREKKESFPLTVTSAQKNPTAFYLCASSIDRPDTQYFGPGTRLTVL.

The chain has TRBV7-2 and TRBJ2-5. The germline gives CDR1 SGHTA, CDR2 FQGNSA. CDR3 length equals 12 residues. This chain's CDR3 is CASSSPQETQYF.

This sequence joins TRBV10-3 and TRBJ2-3; TCRdb reports TRBD2, a call that lacks DNA to check it against. The germline V gene encodes CDR1 ENHRY and CDR2 SYGVKD. The CDR3 runs to 19 residues. The CDR3: CAISGVVSGTSGTTDTQYF.

The rearrangement uses TRBV12-3 or TRBV12-4 and TRBJ1-1; TCRdb designates TRBD1, a call that cannot be tested without DNA. The CDR3 spans 14 residues. The CDR3 loop is CASSRTGMNTEAFF.

The chain joins TRBV7-9 to TRBJ2-5. Germline V gene sequence: CDR1 SEHNR, CDR2 FQNEAQ (reference sequence). CDR3 size: 15 residues. The CDR3 is CASSPKTRIQETQYF.

This chain uses TRBV5-5 with TRBJ1-1. The length of the CDR3 is 14 residues. CDR1 SGHKS and CDR2 YYEKEE come from the germline V gene (reference sequence). CDR3 amino acids: CASSSGTVITEAFF.

The gene calls are TRBV6-6 and TRBJ2-1. The V gene's germline CDR1 is MNHNY and CDR2 SVGAGI (reference sequence). The CDR3 is 13 amino acids. This CDR3 is CASSEDQYNEQFF.

The chain has TRBV5-1 and TRBJ2-7; TCRdb lists TRBD1, though no DNA is available to test this call. This CDR3 contains 13 residues. The germline V gene encodes CDR1 SGHRS and CDR2 YFSETQ. CDR3: CASSLEVRGEQYF.

The J gene is TRBJ2-1, the V gene TRBV9; TCRdb outputs TRBD2, but without DNA this stays unchecked. CDR1 and CDR2 (germline): SGDLS, YYNGEE. There are 15 residues in the CDR3. This CDR3 reads CASSIGEGSYNEQFF.

The V gene is TRBV11-2, the J gene TRBJ2-1; TCRdb indicates TRBD2, and absent DNA this call remains unverified. The germline gives CDR1 SGHAT, CDR2 FQNNGV. The CDR3 is made up of 17 amino acids. CDR3 protein: CASSLWTSGGSYNEQFF.

This chain uses TRBV6-2 or TRBV6-3 with TRBJ1-2. In germline, CDR1 is MNHEY, CDR2 SVGEGT. The CDR3 extends over 11 amino acids. The CDR3 sequence is CASSRLQGYTF.

The chain joins TRBV11-1 to TRBJ1-1; TCRdb gives TRBD1 as the D gene, but with no DNA this cannot be confirmed. CDR1 and CDR2 from the germline V gene are SGHAT and FQDESV (reference sequence). The length of the CDR3 is 18 residues. CDR3 amino acids: CASSLSRGSFYRDTEAFF.

The gene calls are TRBV7-9 and TRBJ1-1; TCRdb calls TRBD1, which cannot be checked without DNA. Germline V CDR1 and CDR2: SEHNR, FQNEAQ (reference sequence). The CDR3 covers 17 residues. The CDR3 sequence is CASSLAIFPSRDTEAFF. The full variable domain, its missing parts supplied by reference TRBV7-9 and TRBJ1-1, is DTGVSQNPRHKITKRGQNVTFRCDPISEHNRLYWYRQTLGQGPEFLTYFQNEAQLEKSRLLSDRFSAERPKGSFSTLEIQRTEQGDSAMYLCASSLAIFPSRDTEAFFGQGTRLTVV.

The chain combines TRBV11-1 with TRBJ2-1; absent DNA, TCRdb's TRBD2 call cannot be checked. Germline V gene sequence: CDR1 SGHAT, CDR2 FQDESV (reference sequence). The CDR3 totals 16 residues. The chain's CDR3 is CASSPFSGGAKNEQFF. Using reference TRBV11-1 and TRBJ2-1 for the parts outside the CDR3, the full variable domain is EAEVAQSPRYKITEKSQAVAFWCDPISGHATLYWYRQILGQGPELLVQFQDESVVDDSQLPKDRFSAERLKGVDSTLKIQPAELGDSAMYLCASSPFSGGAKNEQFFGPGTRLTVL.

This rearrangement joins TRBV7-2 to TRBJ2-7; the TCRdb D gene call, TRBD2, has no DNA to confirm it. The CDR3 is 14 amino acids. Germline lookup yields CDR1 SGHTA and CDR2 FQGNSA. The CDR3 region is CASSLGGRGYEQYF. The full variable domain, completed using reference TRBV7-2 and TRBJ2-7, is GAGVSQSPSNKVTEKGKDVELRCDPISGHTALYWYRQSLGQGLEFLIYFQGNSAPDKSGLPSDRFSAERTGGSVSTLTIQRTQQEDSAVYLCASSLGGRGYEQYFGPGTRLTVT.

The J gene is TRBJ2-4, the V gene TRBV4-1. Germline V gives CDR1 MGHRA, CDR2 YSYEKL. This CDR3 contains 15 residues. The CDR3 loop is CASSQDPLLRNIQYF.